Each of the 28 T cell receptor beta chains below was sequenced from the same sample in a study of cytomegalovirus exposure and HLA in healthy donors. PCR was performed using 60 Vbeta and 13 Jbeta primers. Profiling relied on immunoSEQ multiplex PCR, and the TCRdb table lists in-frame clones only, not all of them. Of approximately 120,000 clones detected, roughly 70% appear once; the ten largest clones hold approximately 5.4%. The sequencing sample was made of PBMCs. These receptors all stem from a woman between 65 and 79 years old in good health and CMV-seropositive.

This clone was seen more than once but under ten times. The genes are TRBV6-1 and TRBJ1-5; D may be TRBD1 (6 bases). Germline values: CDR1 MNHNS, CDR2 SASEGT. The CDR3 runs 15 residues. The V end was cut by 1 base, the J end by 0 bases, with 7 bases between. The CDR3 sequence is CASSEGTVSNQPQHF. CDR3 DNA: TGTGCCAGCAGTGAAGGGACAGTTAGCAATCAGCCCCAGCATTTT.

This clone was seen only a few times. The chain joins TRBV7-3 to TRBJ2-3, with a possible D match to TRBD1 (6 bases). The CDR3 loop spans 17 amino acids. The ends were cut back, 5 bases at V and 1 base at J, with 19 bases in the middle. Germline assignment: CDR1 SGHTA and CDR2 FQGTGA. CDR3: CASSGNLGAMGTDTQYF. DNA for the CDR3: TGTGCCAGCAGCGGGAATTTGGGGGCAATGGGCACAGATACGCAGTATTTT.

V usage is TRBV5-6 and J usage is TRBJ2-5; TRBD2 might be the D (5 bases). This CDR3 spans 12 amino acids. Germline V gene lookup returns CDR1 SGHDT and CDR2 YYEEEE. Between the trimmed V and J ends, which lost 4 bases and 7 bases, there was a span of 11 bases. CDR3 bases: TGTGCCAGCAGCCTGGCTGAGGGGACCCAGTACTTC. Translation gives CASSLAEGTQYF.

For the CDR3, the DNA is TGTGCCAGCAGCCCCGGGGGGGGGAACACTGAAGCTTTCTTT. Amino acids: CASSPGGGNTEAFF. This chain links TRBV6-5 with TRBJ1-1; D may be TRBD1 (5 bases). Germline lookup yields CDR1 MNHEY and CDR2 SVGAGI. This CDR3 comprises 14 residues. Between the trimmed V and J ends, which lost 6 bases and 1 base, there was a span of 12 bases.

The CDR3 spells CAWSVRSTGELFF. The CDR3 coding sequence is TGTGCCTGGAGTGTACGGAGCACCGGGGAGCTGTTTTTT. This rearrangement joins TRBV30 to TRBJ2-2; D not resolved. This CDR3 has 13 residues. Germline V lookup: CDR1 GTSNPN, CDR2 SVGIG (reference sequence). Trimming removed 0 bases from V and 4 bases from J, with 6 bases in between. The full variable domain, rest sourced from reference TRBV30 and TRBJ2-2, is SQTIHQWPATLVQPVGSPLSLECTVEGTSNPNLYWYRQAAGRGLQLLFYSVGIGQISSEVPQNLSASRPQDRQFILSSKKLLLSDSGFYLCAWSVRSTGELFFGEGSRLTVL.

The genes are TRBV21-1 and TRBJ1-5. TRBV21-1 is tagged as a pseudogene. The CDR3 runs 15 residues. The CDR3 region has the DNA TGTGCCAGCAGCAGTTCGGGGGGCTGGTGGCAGCCCCAGCATTTT. This sequence encodes CASSSSGGWWQPQHF.

This chain links TRBV19 with TRBJ1-1; D not resolved. V lost 8 bases to trimming and J lost 5 bases, with 15 bases between them. This CDR3 is built from 13 residues. CDR1 LNHDA and CDR2 SQIVND come from the germline V gene (reference sequence). This CDR3 reads CASVANSGTEAFF. The DNA of the CDR3 is TGTGCCAGTGTGGCAAACTCGGGAACTGAAGCTTTCTTT.

Points on this clone: Other nucleotide sequences from this sample produce the same CDR3. The rearrangement links TRBV30 to TRBJ1-5; D is perhaps TRBD1 (6 bases). The CDR3 runs to 13 residues. V was cut by 1 base and J by 7 bases, with 11 bases left in between. From germline, CDR1 is GTSNPN and CDR2 SVGIG (reference sequence). CDR3 protein: CAWSGQGTQPQHF. In DNA form, the CDR3 reads TGTGCCTGGAGTGGTCAGGGGACCCAGCCCCAGCATTTT.

The chain employs TRBV6-4 and TRBJ2-2; D not certain. Trimming took off 0 bases at V and 5 bases at J, with 7 bases between the two ends. The CDR3 loop spans 14 amino acids. Germline CDR1 and CDR2: MRHNA and SNTAGT. CDR3 DNA: TGTGCCAGCAGTGACTCGCCAGGAACCGGGGAGCTGTTTTTT. This translates into CASSDSPGTGELFF.

This clone showed up just once. The chain carries TRBV10-3 and TRBJ2-3, with TRBD2 matching 9 bases. The CDR3 contains 14 residues. The junction had 5 bases not matched to a gene; V was cut back by 6 bases and J by 4 bases. Germline V CDR1 and CDR2: ENHRY, SYGVKD. Written as DNA, the CDR3 is TGTGCCATCAGGGCTAGCGGGGCAGCAGATACGCAGTATTTT. Its protein product is CAIRASGAADTQYF.

J is TRBJ1-2 and V is TRBV10-3; TRBD1 agrees at 8 bases. The germline CDR1 and CDR2 sequences are ENHRY and SYGVKD. This CDR3 has 16 amino acids. V was clipped by 0 bases and J by 4 bases; unmatched bases: 7. The CDR3 nucleotides read TGTGCCATCAGTGAGTCGGGCCAGGGGGCGGCCTATGGCTACACCTTC. Translation: CAISESGQGAAYGYTF.

The genes are TRBV7-9 and TRBJ1-4; D ambiguous. CDR3 length equals 14 residues. V was cut by 1 base and J by 8 bases, with 11 bases left in between. CDR1 SEHNR and CDR2 FQNEAQ come from the germline V gene (reference sequence). CDR3 sequence reads: CASSLVGMEEKLFF. The CDR3, as DNA: TGTGCCAGCAGCTTAGTCGGGATGGAAGAAAAACTGTTTTTT.

The V and J genes are TRBV25-1 and TRBJ1-1, with D perhaps TRBD1 (6 bases). The germline V gene has CDR1 MGHDK and CDR2 SYGVNS. Trimming stripped 4 bases from V and 0 bases from J, with 12 bases between. This CDR3 contains 15 residues. CDR3 sequence: CASSVDRLMNTEAFF. DNA of the CDR3: TGTGCCAGCAGTGTAGACAGGCTAATGAACACTGAAGCTTTCTTT.

The V and J genes are TRBV5-6 and TRBJ1-5; no clear D. V was trimmed by 3 bases and J by 3 bases, leaving 16 bases between them. This CDR3 is 16 amino acids long. CDR1 SGHDT and CDR2 YYEEEE come from the germline V gene. In DNA, the CDR3 is TGTGCCAGCAGCTCCACCGGGGAGGGCAACAATCAGCCCCAGCATTTT. The encoded protein is CASSSTGEGNNQPQHF.

The chain carries TRBV15 and TRBJ1-6; D is perhaps TRBD1 (6 bases). The CDR3 is 14 amino acids. Germline CDR1 LNHNV, CDR2 YYDKDF (reference sequence). Trimming shortened V by 6 bases and J by 4 bases, and 10 bases separated the two germline ends. The CDR3 loop reads CATRWTAYNSPLHF. CDR3 in DNA: TGTGCCACCAGGTGGACAGCTTATAATTCACCCCTCCACTTT. The full variable domain, in which reference TRBV15 and TRBJ1-6 provide the parts outside the CDR3, is DAMVIQNPRYQVTQFGKPVTLSCSQTLNHNVMYWYQQKSSQAPKLLFHYYDKDFNNEADTPDNFQSRRPNTSFCFLDIRSPGLGDTAMYLCATRWTAYNSPLHFGNGTRLTVT.

This chain connects TRBV6-5 to TRBJ1-2, with D unresolved. The CDR3 spans 13 residues. Germline values: CDR1 MNHEY, CDR2 SVGAGI. V was pared by 5 bases and J by 7 bases, with 14 bases between. Here the CDR3 reads CASSRTALGGYTF. The DNA for the CDR3 is TGTGCCAGCAGTCGGACTGCCCTAGGTGGCTACACCTTC.

This sequence joins TRBV5-4 and TRBJ2-7; 7 nucleotides line up with TRBD1. The germline gives CDR1 SGHNT, CDR2 YYREEE (reference sequence). The CDR3 is made up of 14 amino acids. After removal of 5 bases from V and 0 bases from J, the junction contained 5 bases not matched to a gene. CDR3 bases: TGTGCCAGCAGTTTGACAGGGTCCTCCTACGAGCAGTACTTC. Translating gives CASSLTGSSYEQYF.

As concerns this clone: Other DNA sequences in the sample encode the same CDR3. The chain joins TRBV11-1 to TRBJ1-1, with D possibly TRBD1 on 5 matching bases. Germline values: CDR1 SGHAT, CDR2 FQDESV (reference sequence). The length of the CDR3 is 13 residues. Trimming cost V 5 bases and J 1 base, with 8 bases left between them. The CDR3 nucleotides read TGTGCCAGCAGCCCTAGGGGGAACACTGAAGCTTTCTTT. It specifies CASSPRGNTEAFF.

The chain recombines TRBV25-1 with TRBJ2-1; 12 bases line up with TRBD2. Germline CDR1 reads MGHDK; CDR2 reads SYGVNS. J gave up 7 bases and V 8 bases, and 6 bases lay outside the gene matches. This CDR3 is built from 14 residues. The CDR3 spells CASSGLAGLNEQFF. CDR3 coding DNA: TGTGCCAGCTCCGGACTAGCGGGGTTGAATGAGCAGTTCTTC.

This clone was counted between two and nine times. The chain has TRBV7-7 and TRBJ2-2; 10 nucleotides line up with TRBD1. Germline CDR1 reads SSHAT; CDR2 reads FNYEAQ (reference sequence). V lost 5 bases to trimming and J lost 5 bases; unmatched junction nucleotides: 5. The CDR3 extends over 15 amino acids. DNA for the CDR3: TGTGCCAGCAGCGTAGGACAGGGGGTTACCGGGGAGCTGTTTTTT. It yields the protein CASSVGQGVTGELFF.

The gene calls are TRBV6-1 and TRBJ1-3; D is unresolved. V was cut by 7 bases and J by 3 bases, with 7 bases left in between. CDR1 and CDR2 from the germline V gene are MNHNS and SASEGT. The CDR3 is 12 amino acids. CDR3 residues: CASKQIGNTIYF. The CDR3 DNA is TGTGCCAGCAAACAGATTGGAAACACCATATATTTT.

The chain carries TRBV10-3 and TRBJ1-6; TRBD1 agrees at 8 bases. The V and J ends lost 3 bases and 7 bases, in that order; junction bases with no gene match: 2. The CDR3 is 14 amino acids. Germline V gives CDR1 ENHRY, CDR2 SYGVKD. CDR3 coding DNA: TGTGCCATCAGTGATACAGGGGGAAATTCACCCCTCCACTTT. This translates into CAISDTGGNSPLHF.

This clone was counted a few times. The chain employs TRBV4-2 and TRBJ1-2; D unresolved. Germline CDR1 and CDR2: LGHNA and YNFKEQ. V shed 3 bases and J shed 4 bases, with 12 bases lying between them. The CDR3 loop spans 14 amino acids. The CDR3 spells CASSHLGEFYGYTF. The CDR3 nucleotides are TGTGCCAGCAGCCACCTCGGAGAGTTCTATGGCTACACCTTC.

This chain links TRBV27 with TRBJ1-2; 11 nucleotides line up with TRBD1. Trimming cost V 7 bases and J 4 bases; bases outside gene matches: 8. Germline V CDR1 and CDR2: MNHEY, SMNVEV (reference sequence). The CDR3 consists of 15 residues. CDR3 coding DNA: TGTGCCAGCACCTTTCGGACAGGGGGCAGCTATGGCTACACCTTC. This encodes CASTFRTGGSYGYTF.

This chain connects TRBV7-2 to TRBJ1-5, with D unresolved. V dropped 4 bases and J dropped 9 bases, with 16 bases sitting between them. Germline CDR1 is SGHTA and CDR2 is FQGNSA. This CDR3 is 14 amino acids long. In nucleotides, the CDR3 is TGTGCCAGCAGCTCCCGGGGAGGGCCCGCGCCCCAGCATTTT. Protein: CASSSRGGPAPQHF.

The rearrangement uses TRBV18 and TRBJ1-2; D perhaps matches TRBD1 (5 bases). CDR1 is KGHSH and CDR2 is LQKENI in the germline V gene. CDR3 length equals 14 residues. V was shortened by 0 bases and J by 5 bases, with 10 bases between the two germline ends. The CDR3 DNA reads as TGTGCCAGCTCACCACCCTCGACAGTTTATGGCTACACCTTC. As protein: CASSPPSTVYGYTF.

The chain recombines TRBV2 with TRBJ2-3, with D maybe TRBD2 (6 bases). Germline assignment: CDR1 SNHLY and CDR2 FYNNEI. The CDR3 covers 16 residues. Trimming removed 6 bases at V and 0 bases at J, with 16 bases between. This CDR3 is CASRQGLLSSTDTQYF. The CDR3 DNA reads as TGTGCCAGCAGGCAAGGACTATTGAGTAGCACAGATACGCAGTATTTT. The complete variable domain, with remaining parts taken from reference TRBV2 and TRBJ2-3, reads EPEVTQTPSHQVTQMGQEVILRCVPISNHLYFYWYRQILGQKVEFLVSFYNNEISEKSEIFDDQFSVERPDGSNFTLKIRSTKLEDSAMYFCASRQGLLSSTDTQYFGPGTRLTVL.

The chain carries TRBV2 and TRBJ2-7; a weak D match, TRBD2 (5 bases). Trimming removed 1 base at V and 0 bases at J, with 16 bases between. Germline values: CDR1 SNHLY, CDR2 FYNNEI. This CDR3 is 17 amino acids long. The CDR3 protein is CASSEGLRVLSSYEQYF. CDR3 sequence (DNA): TGTGCCAGCAGTGAAGGCTTGCGGGTCCTCAGCTCCTACGAGCAGTACTTC.